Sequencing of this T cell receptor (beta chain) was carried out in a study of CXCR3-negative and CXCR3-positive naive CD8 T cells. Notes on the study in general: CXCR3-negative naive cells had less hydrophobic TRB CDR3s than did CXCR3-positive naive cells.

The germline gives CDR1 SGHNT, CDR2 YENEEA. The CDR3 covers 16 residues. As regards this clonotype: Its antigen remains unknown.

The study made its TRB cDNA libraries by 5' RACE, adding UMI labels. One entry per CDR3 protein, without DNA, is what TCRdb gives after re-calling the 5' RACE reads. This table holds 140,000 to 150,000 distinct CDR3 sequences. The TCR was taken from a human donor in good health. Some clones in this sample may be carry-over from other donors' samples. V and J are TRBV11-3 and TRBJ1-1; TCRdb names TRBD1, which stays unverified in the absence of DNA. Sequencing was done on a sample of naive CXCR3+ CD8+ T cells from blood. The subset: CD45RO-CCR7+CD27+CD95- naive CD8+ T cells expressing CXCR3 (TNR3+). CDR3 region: CASSSRTNTLNTEAFF.